This T cell receptor beta chain was documented in a study of CD8 T cells in ankylosing spondylitis. Study results and caveats: Eight highly homologous variants made up a TCR beta motif, and this motif appeared characteristic of ankylosing spondylitis blood.

This clonotype appeared many times. The antigen remains unidentified. TCRdb analysed the 5' RACE reads with MiXCR anew, one entry per CDR3 protein. The profile shows about 320,000 distinct CDR3 sequences, roughly 11% of them singletons. V gave up 2 bases and J gave up 6 bases, with 8 bases separating them. Germline V gene sequence: CDR1 LNHDA, CDR2 SQIVND (reference sequence). The CDR3 extends over 13 amino acids. The genes are TRBV19 and TRBJ2-1; D not resolved. This clonotype was sampled from a female donor with ankylosing spondylitis or in good health (not recorded which). Material for sequencing was blood, either unsorted or a sorted T cell fraction (not recorded which). This chain's CDR3 is CASSITRTNEQFF. The CDR3 nucleotides read TGTGCCAGTAGTATAACCAGGACCAATGAGCAGTTCTTC.